The T cell receptor (beta chain) under discussion was sequenced for a study of T cell repertoires in cytomegalovirus infection. Study at large: An indication of both CMV infection and matching HLA type came from public TCR beta signatures.

This clonotype was seen a few times. TCRdb re-called the reads with MiXCR, one entry per CDR3 protein. The sample contains approximately 500,000 distinct CDR3 sequences, about 10% of which appear only once. The CDR3 covers 15 residues. Losses at the gene ends were 2 bases for V and 1 base for J; bases not matched to a gene: 4. Germline V gene sequence: CDR1 SGHKS, CDR2 YYEKEE (reference sequence). V gene TRBV5-5 combines with J gene TRBJ2-7; the match to TRBD1 covers 9 bases. The sequenced material came from PBMCs. This receptor was obtained from a human donor in good health (CMV status not recorded). Some clones in this sample may be carry-over from other donors' samples. The CDR3 bases are TGTGCCAGCAGCTTAAGGGGACAGGGATCCTACGAGCAGTACTTC. It encodes CASSLRGQGSYEQYF.